The clone carrying this T cell receptor (beta chain) was counted a few times. The antigen is unknown. V shed 8 bases, J shed 9 bases, and the junction held 10 bases outside the gene matches. The germline V gene has CDR1 DFQATT and CDR2 SNEGSKA (reference sequence). CDR3 size: 12 residues. TCR beta VDJ combinations and CDR3 sequences were profiled from genomic DNA. TCRdb recomputed calls from the reads with MiXCR, one row per CDR3 protein. The table records about 470,000 distinct CDR3 sequences, about a third of them present only once. This record belongs to a study of CD8+CD57+ T cells in acquired aplastic anemia. Overall study: DNA per sorted CD4+ or CD8+ sample ranged about 0.2 to 30 ug, averaging 3.2 ug. Whole-study results and caveats: Patients and controls turned out to have around 29 CD8+ CDR3 sequences in common.

In patients chosen for sequencing, flow cytometry had shown CD8+CD57+ cell expansion. At blood sampling, none of the patients had yet received therapy. This sequence originates from a human donor with aplastic anemia. Material for sequencing was sorted CD4+, CD8+, or CD8+CD57+ T cells (not recorded which) from PBMCs. The chain recombines TRBV20-1 with TRBJ2-5; TRBD1 aligns across 9 bases. CDR3 sequence: CSTGGGNQPQYF. In nucleotides, the CDR3 is TGCAGTACAGGGGGCGGCAATCAGCCCCAGTACTTC.